The clone carrying this T cell receptor beta chain was seen at least ten times. What it recognizes is unknown. Ophthalmopathy donors showed moderate-to-severe activity, CAS ≥3, NOSPECS ≥4 and a duration under 3 months. The source of the sample is a study of Graves' ophthalmopathy and Graves' hyperthyroidism. As the template, RNA transcripts were used to amplify TCR beta CDR3 regions. After a first-round RT-PCR with HTBI primers, a second-round multiplex PCR was run. In TCRdb, the multiplex PCR reads were re-called with MiXCR into one record per CDR3 protein. The table shows fewer than 350,000 distinct CDR3 sequences, with roughly a sixth occurring only once. Study results and caveats: Cross-validated, the 13-signature model showed 87.88%/81.08% sensitivity/specificity, and 80%/75% in the test set. Also, most clonotypes expanded in the thyroid above 0.001 frequency appeared in blood. The study's model predicted ophthalmopathy progression at about 71% sensitivity and 72.22% specificity.

V was shortened by 7 bases and J by 7 bases, with 19 bases between the two germline ends. This CDR3 region has 14 residues. Germline V CDR1 and CDR2: ENHRY, SYGVKD. The clonotype comes from an adult man with Graves' ophthalmopathy. Sequenced input: peripheral blood. This chain links TRBV10-3 with TRBJ1-1, with D uncertain. The CDR3 loop is CAIIGPLTYIEAFF. Written as DNA, the CDR3 is TGTGCCATCATAGGACCGTTGACATACATTGAAGCTTTCTTT.